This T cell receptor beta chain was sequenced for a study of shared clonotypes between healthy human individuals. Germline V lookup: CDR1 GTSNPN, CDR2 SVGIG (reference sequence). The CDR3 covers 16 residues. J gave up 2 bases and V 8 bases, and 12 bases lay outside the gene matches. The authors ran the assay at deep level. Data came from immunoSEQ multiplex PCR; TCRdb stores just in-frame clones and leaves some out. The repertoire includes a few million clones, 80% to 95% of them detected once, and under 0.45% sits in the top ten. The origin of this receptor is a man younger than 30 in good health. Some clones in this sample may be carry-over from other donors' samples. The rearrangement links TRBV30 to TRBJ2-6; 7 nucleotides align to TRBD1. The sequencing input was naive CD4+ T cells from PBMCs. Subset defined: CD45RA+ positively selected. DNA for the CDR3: TGTGCCAGCGGACAGGACCTAATGACTGGGGCCAACGTCCTGACTTTC. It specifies CASGQDLMTGANVLTF.